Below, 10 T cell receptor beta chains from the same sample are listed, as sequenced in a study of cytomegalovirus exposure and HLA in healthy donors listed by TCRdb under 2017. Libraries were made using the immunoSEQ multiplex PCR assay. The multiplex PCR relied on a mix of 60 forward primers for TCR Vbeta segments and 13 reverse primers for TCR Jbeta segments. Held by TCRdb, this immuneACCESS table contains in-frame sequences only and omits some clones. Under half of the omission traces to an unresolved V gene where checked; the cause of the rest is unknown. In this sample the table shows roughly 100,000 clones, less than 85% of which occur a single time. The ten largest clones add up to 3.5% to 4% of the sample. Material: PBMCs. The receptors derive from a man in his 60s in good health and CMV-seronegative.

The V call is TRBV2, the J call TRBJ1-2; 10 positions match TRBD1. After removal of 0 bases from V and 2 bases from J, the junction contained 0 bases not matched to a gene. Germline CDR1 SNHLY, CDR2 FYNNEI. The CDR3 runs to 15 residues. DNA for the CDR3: TGTGCCAGCAGTGAAGCGGGACAGGGGAACTATGGCTACACCTTC. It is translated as CASSEAGQGNYGYTF.

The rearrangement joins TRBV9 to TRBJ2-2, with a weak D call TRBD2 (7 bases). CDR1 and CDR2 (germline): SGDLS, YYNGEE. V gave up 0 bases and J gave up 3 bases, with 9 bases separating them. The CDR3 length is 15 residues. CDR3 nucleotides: TGTGCCAGCAGCGTAGGCGGGGGCCACACCGGGGAGCTGTTTTTT. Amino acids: CASSVGGGHTGELFF.

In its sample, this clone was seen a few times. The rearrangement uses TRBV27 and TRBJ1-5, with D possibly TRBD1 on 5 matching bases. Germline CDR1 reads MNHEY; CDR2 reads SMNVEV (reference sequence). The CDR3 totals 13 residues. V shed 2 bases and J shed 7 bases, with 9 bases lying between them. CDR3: CASSLASGQPQHF. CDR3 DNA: TGTGCCAGCAGTTTAGCGTCAGGGCAGCCCCAGCATTTT.

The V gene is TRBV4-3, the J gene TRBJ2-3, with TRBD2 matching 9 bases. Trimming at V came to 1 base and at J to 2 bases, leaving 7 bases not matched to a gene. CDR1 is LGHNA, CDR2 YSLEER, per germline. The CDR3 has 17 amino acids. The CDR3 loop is CASSQGSLAGYTDTQYF. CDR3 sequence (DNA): TGCGCCAGCAGCCAAGGGTCCCTAGCGGGGTACACAGATACGCAGTATTTT.

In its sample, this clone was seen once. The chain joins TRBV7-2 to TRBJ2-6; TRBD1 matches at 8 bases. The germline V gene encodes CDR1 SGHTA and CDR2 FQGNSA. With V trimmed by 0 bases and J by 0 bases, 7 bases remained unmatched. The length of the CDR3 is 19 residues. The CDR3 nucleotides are TGTGCCAGCAGCTTAGCCCTCGGACAGGGCAGCTCTGGGGCCAACGTCCTGACTTTC. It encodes CASSLALGQGSSGANVLTF.

The CDR3 region has the DNA TGTGCCAGTAGTATTCAGGGGGCGGGAGACAATGAGCAGTTCTTC. This codes for CASSIQGAGDNEQFF. V and J are TRBV19 and TRBJ2-1; D is perhaps TRBD1 (8 bases). The germline V gene encodes CDR1 LNHDA and CDR2 SQIVND (reference sequence). This CDR3 comprises 15 residues. Trimming left V 3 bases short and J 5 bases short, with 14 bases between.

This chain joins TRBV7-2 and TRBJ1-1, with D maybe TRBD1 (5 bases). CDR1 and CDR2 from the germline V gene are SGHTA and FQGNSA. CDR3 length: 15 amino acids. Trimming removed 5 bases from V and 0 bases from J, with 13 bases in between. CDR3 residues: CASSDLGLLNTEAFF. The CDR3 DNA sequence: TGTGCCAGCAGCGACCTGGGACTGTTGAACACTGAAGCTTTCTTT.

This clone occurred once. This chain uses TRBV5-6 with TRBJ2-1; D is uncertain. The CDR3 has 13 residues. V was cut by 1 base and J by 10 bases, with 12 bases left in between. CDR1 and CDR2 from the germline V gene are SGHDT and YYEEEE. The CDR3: CASSLWSYGEQFF. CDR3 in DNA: TGTGCCAGCAGCTTGTGGAGTTATGGGGAGCAGTTCTTC.

The CDR3 nucleotides are TGCGCCAGCAGCTTAGGATCAGGGAACAATGAAAAACTGTTTTTT. It codes for CASSLGSGNNEKLFF. The chain has TRBV5-1 and TRBJ1-4, with TRBD1 as a possible D gene (5 bases). Germline CDR1 and CDR2: SGHRS and YFSETQ. The CDR3 has 15 residues. Trimming took off 2 bases at V and 5 bases at J, with 13 bases between the two ends.

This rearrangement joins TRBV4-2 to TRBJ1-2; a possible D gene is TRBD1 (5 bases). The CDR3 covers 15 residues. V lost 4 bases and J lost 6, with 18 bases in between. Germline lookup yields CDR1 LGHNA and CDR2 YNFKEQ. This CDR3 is CASSPQSGDRNGYTF. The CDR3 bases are TGTGCCAGCAGCCCCCAGTCGGGGGATCGGAATGGCTACACCTTC.